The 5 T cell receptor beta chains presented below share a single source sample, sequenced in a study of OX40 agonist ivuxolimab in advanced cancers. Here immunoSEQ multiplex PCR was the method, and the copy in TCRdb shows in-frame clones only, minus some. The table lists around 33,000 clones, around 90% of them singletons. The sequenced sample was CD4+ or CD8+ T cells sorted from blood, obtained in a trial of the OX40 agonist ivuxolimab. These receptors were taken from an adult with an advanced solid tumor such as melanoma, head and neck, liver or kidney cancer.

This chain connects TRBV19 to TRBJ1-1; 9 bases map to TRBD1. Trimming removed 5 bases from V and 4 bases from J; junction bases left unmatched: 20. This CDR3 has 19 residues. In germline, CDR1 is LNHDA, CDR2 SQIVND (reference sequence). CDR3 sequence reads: CASSPSPGGTGWYGTEAFF. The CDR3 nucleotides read TGTGCCAGTAGTCCCTCACCGGGGGGGACAGGGTGGTATGGCACTGAAGCTTTCTTT.

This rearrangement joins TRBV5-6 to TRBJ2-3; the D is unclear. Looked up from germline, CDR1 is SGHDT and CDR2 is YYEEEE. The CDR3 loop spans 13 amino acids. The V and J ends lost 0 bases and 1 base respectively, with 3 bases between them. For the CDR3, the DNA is TGTGCCAGCAGCTTGGAAGGCACAGATACGCAGTATTTT. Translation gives CASSLEGTDTQYF.

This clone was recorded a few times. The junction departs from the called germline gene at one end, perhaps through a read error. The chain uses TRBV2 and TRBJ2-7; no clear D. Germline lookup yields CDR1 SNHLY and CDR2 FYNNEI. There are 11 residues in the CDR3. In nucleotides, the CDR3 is TGTGCCAGCACCGGGCAAGATTGGCTCGCATTC. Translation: CASTGQDWLAF.

CDR3 nucleotides: TGTGCCAGTACCCCCGGGACAGGGGGAAGAAATGAGCAGTTCTTC. The encoded protein is CASTPGTGGRNEQFF. The rearrangement joins TRBV19 to TRBJ2-1, with 11 bases lining up with TRBD1. J was trimmed by 7 bases and V by 7 bases; bases with no gene match: 9. The CDR3 consists of 15 residues. Germline lookup yields CDR1 LNHDA and CDR2 SQIVND (reference sequence).

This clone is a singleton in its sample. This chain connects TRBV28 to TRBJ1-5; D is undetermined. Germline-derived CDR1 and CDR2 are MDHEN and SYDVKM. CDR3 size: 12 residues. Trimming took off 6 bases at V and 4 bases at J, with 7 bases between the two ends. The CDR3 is CASRGLNQPQHF. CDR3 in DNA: TGTGCCAGCAGGGGCCTAAATCAGCCCCAGCATTTT.